The next 32 T cell receptor beta chains were all read from a single sample in a study. MiXCR, run by TCRdb on the 5' RACE reads, gives a single entry per CDR3 protein. The repertoire holds roughly 50,000 distinct CDR3 sequences, with approximately 25% as singletons. Input material: tumor-infiltrating naive CD4+ T cells sorted from the breast tumor. Subset: naive CD4+ T cells, CD4+CD45RA+CD25-. The receptor source for this set is a female donor with breast cancer.

V gene TRBV4-2 combines with J gene TRBJ1-3; no reliable D call. Germline V gene sequence: CDR1 LGHNA, CDR2 YNFKEQ. The germline V and J ends were trimmed by 1 base and 4 bases, with 2 bases remaining between them. The CDR3 runs 12 residues. DNA for the CDR3: TGTGCCAGCAGCCAAGCGGGAAACACCATATATTTT. This encodes CASSQAGNTIYF.

The sample holds many counts of this clonotype. The CDR3 sequence is CSAPEGILYEQYF. The CDR3 coding sequence is TGCAGTGCCCCCGAAGGGATTCTTTACGAGCAGTACTTC. The chain is built from TRBV20-1 and TRBJ2-7; D not certain. CDR1 and CDR2 (germline): DFQATT, SNEGSKA (reference sequence). Between the trimmed V and J ends, which lost 6 bases and 4 bases, there was a span of 16 bases. The CDR3 length is 13 residues.

The chain couples TRBV12-3 or TRBV12-4 to TRBJ2-7; 9 bases line up with TRBD1. Trimming cost V 0 bases and J 4 bases; bases outside gene matches: 10. This CDR3 comprises 17 residues. CDR3 nucleotide sequence: TGTGCCAGCAGTTTAGCGGGACAGGGTCTCGGCGGGTACGAGCAGTACTTC. This translates into CASSLAGQGLGGYEQYF.

The CDR3 nucleotides are TGCGCCAGCAGCCTTAATGGGGAGCGAGGAAATACGCAGTATTTT. It specifies CASSLNGERGNTQYF. This chain connects TRBV5-1 to TRBJ2-3; D perhaps matches TRBD2 (5 bases). Trimming shortened V by 4 bases and J by 7 bases, and 19 bases separated the two germline ends. In germline, CDR1 is SGHRS, CDR2 YFSETQ. CDR3 length: 15 amino acids.

In the case of this clonotype: Without the conserved terminal phenylalanine or tryptophan, this CDR3 likely stems from a read error. The chain couples TRBV5-1 to TRBJ2-6; D is possibly TRBD2 (5 bases). V was trimmed by 0 bases and J by 2 bases, leaving 6 bases between them. Germline CDR1 and CDR2: SGHRS and YFSETQ. The CDR3 is made up of 15 amino acids. CDR3 sequence (DNA): TGCGCCAGCAGCTTGGCCGGGGCTGGGGCCAACGTCCTGACTTAC. It specifies CASSLAGAGANVLTY.

The rearrangement uses TRBV5-1 and TRBJ2-3; D not certain. The CDR3 totals 16 residues. CDR1 SGHRS and CDR2 YFSETQ come from the germline V gene. V lost 0 bases and J lost 2, with 13 bases in between. CDR3 coding DNA: TGCGCCAGCAGCTTGGGTACCCAGGCGTACACAGATACGCAGTATTTT. It encodes CASSLGTQAYTDTQYF.

The chain combines TRBV5-6 with TRBJ1-5; 8 bases match TRBD1. Looked up from germline, CDR1 is SGHDT and CDR2 is YYEEEE. The CDR3 length is 14 residues. After removal of 0 bases from V and 5 bases from J, the junction contained 1 base not matched to a gene. This chain's CDR3 is CASSLAGGHQPQHF. The CDR3 DNA reads TGTGCCAGCAGCTTGGCAGGGGGCCATCAGCCCCAGCATTTT. Supplemented by reference TRBV5-6 and TRBJ1-5, the full variable domain reads DAGVTQSPTHLIKTRGQQVTLRCSPKSGHDTVSWYQQALGQGPQFIFQYYEEEERQRGNFPDRFSGHQFPNYSSELNVNALLLGDSALYLCASSLAGGHQPQHFGDGTRLSIL.

This clonotype was counted a few times. V gene TRBV10-3 combines with J gene TRBJ1-5; D is ambiguous. The CDR3 is 14 residues long. Between the trimmed V and J ends, which lost 10 bases and 0 bases, there was a span of 13 bases. In germline, CDR1 is ENHRY, CDR2 SYGVKD. The CDR3 loop reads CATLPDGSNQPQHF. CDR3 DNA: TGTGCCACCCTACCGGACGGTAGCAATCAGCCCCAGCATTTT.

This clonotype has more than one count but fewer than ten. V is TRBV2 and J is TRBJ2-7; no firm D call. Deletions cut 4 bases from V and 2 bases from J, with 12 bases between. This CDR3 spans 14 amino acids. Germline V gene data show CDR1 as SNHLY and CDR2 as FYNNEI. CDR3 sequence reads: CASSVGLAAYEQYF. CDR3 nucleotide sequence: TGTGCCAGCAGTGTTGGGTTAGCAGCCTACGAGCAGTACTTC.

The genes are TRBV20-1 and TRBJ2-3; D unresolved. The CDR3 totals 13 residues. Germline V gene lookup returns CDR1 DFQATT and CDR2 SNEGSKA (reference sequence). The germline V and J ends were trimmed by 6 bases and 2 bases, with 12 bases remaining between them. The CDR3 here is CSAQMRITDTQYF. In DNA form, the CDR3 reads TGCAGTGCGCAAATGCGGATCACAGATACGCAGTATTTT.

This clonotype was counted many times. CDR3 DNA sequence: TGCGCCAGCAGCAAGGGCAGGGGAGGGGGCACAGATACGCAGTATTTT. This gives the protein CASSKGRGGGTDTQYF. This chain uses TRBV4-1 with TRBJ2-3, with a possible D match to TRBD2 (7 bases). The V end lost 5 bases, the J end lost 1 base, and 16 bases lay between the germline ends. The germline CDR1 and CDR2 sequences are MGHRA and YSYEKL. CDR3 size: 16 residues.

To note about this clonotype: The conserved closing phenylalanine or tryptophan is absent in this CDR3, likely reflecting a read error. The gene calls are TRBV5-1 and TRBJ2-7, with 7 bases that match TRBD1. CDR1 and CDR2 from the germline V gene are SGHRS and YFSETQ. The CDR3 length is 14 residues. V trimming: 5 bases; J trimming: 2 bases; junction bases outside the gene matches: 7. For the CDR3, the DNA is TGCGCCAGCAGGACAGGGCCTATTACCTACGAGCAGTACTCC. This gives the protein CASRTGPITYEQYS.

The rearrangement links TRBV20-1 to TRBJ2-1; TRBD2 matches at 8 bases. There are 15 residues in the CDR3. Trimming at V came to 3 bases and at J to 3 bases, leaving 7 bases not matched to a gene. Germline values: CDR1 DFQATT, CDR2 SNEGSKA (reference sequence). This chain's CDR3 is CSASNGLAYYNEQFF. The DNA of the CDR3 is TGCAGTGCTAGTAACGGACTAGCTTACTACAATGAGCAGTTCTTC.

This clonotype has more than one count but fewer than ten. The V call is TRBV2, the J call TRBJ1-1, with TRBD1 as a possible D gene (6 bases). This CDR3 has 18 amino acids. The V end was cut by 8 bases, the J end by 0 bases, with 25 bases between. Germline CDR1 and CDR2: SNHLY and FYNNEI. Here the CDR3 reads CASLTSGAGGPMNTEAFF. CDR3 bases: TGTGCCAGCCTCACAAGCGGGGCTGGGGGGCCTATGAACACTGAAGCTTTCTTT. The variable domain in full, completed from reference TRBV2 and TRBJ1-1, reads EPEVTQTPSHQVTQMGQEVILRCVPISNHLYFYWYRQILGQKVEFLVSFYNNEISEKSEIFDDQFSVERPDGSNFTLKIRSTKLEDSAMYFCASLTSGAGGPMNTEAFFGQGTRLTVV.

Comments on this clonotype: This may arise from a read error, as a much more abundant clone is one base away. This likely comes from a read error, as the CDR3 has no conserved phenylalanine or tryptophan at its end. The chain recombines TRBV4-2 with TRBJ1-1; 11 bases are shared with TRBD1. The CDR3 runs to 17 residues. The V segment lost 0 bases and the J segment 4 bases; nucleotides outside the gene matches: 7. Germline loops: CDR1 LGHNA, CDR2 YNFKEQ. This chain's CDR3 is CASSQDAYGTGGTEAFL. CDR3 nucleotides: TGTGCCAGCAGCCAAGACGCCTATGGGACAGGGGGCACTGAAGCTTTCCTT.

CDR3 amino acids: CASSTTSGSWNEQFF. DNA of the CDR3: TGTGCCAGCAGCACTACTAGCGGGAGTTGGAATGAGCAGTTCTTC. The V gene is TRBV7-9, the J gene TRBJ2-1; TRBD2 matches at 11 bases. CDR3 length: 15 residues. J was trimmed by 7 bases and V by 5 bases; bases with no gene match: 7. The V gene's germline CDR1 is SEHNR and CDR2 FQNEAQ (reference sequence).

There are a few counts of this clonotype. The chain is built from TRBV7-3 and TRBJ1-2; D uncertain. Per germline, CDR1 SGHTA and CDR2 FQGTGA. V was clipped by 4 bases and J by 11 bases, with 14 bases between them. The CDR3 is 12 amino acids. The CDR3 DNA reads as TGTGCCAGCAGCTCGTCGGGCTCCCAATACACCTTC. It specifies CASSSSGSQYTF.

This clonotype was seen only a few times. The rearrangement uses TRBV2 and TRBJ2-4; weak D call: TRBD1 (5 bases). Germline values: CDR1 SNHLY, CDR2 FYNNEI. V gave up 5 bases and J gave up 2 bases, with 13 bases separating them. This CDR3 spans 15 amino acids. CDR3 DNA: TGTGCCAGCAGTCCCCAGGGTCTGACCAAAAACATTCAGTACTTC. This translates into CASSPQGLTKNIQYF.

In this sample, this clonotype turned up many times. The rearrangement joins TRBV5-1 to TRBJ2-5, with D perhaps TRBD1 (6 bases). The CDR3 runs to 16 residues. The germline V gene has CDR1 SGHRS and CDR2 YFSETQ. The V and J ends lost 5 bases and 2 bases respectively, with 19 bases between them. As DNA, the CDR3 is TGCGCCAGCAGACGATCCGGGACAAGCAATCAAGAGACCCAGTACTTC. Translation gives CASRRSGTSNQETQYF.

Turning to this clonotype: A read error may account for a junction end that differs from germline. The CDR3 DNA is TGTGCTAGCAGCCCCAATCAGGGGGGCAAAGCTTTCTTT. Translation: CASSPNQGGKAFF. The J gene is TRBJ1-1, the V gene TRBV7-7; 7 bases are a match to TRBD1. Germline V gives CDR1 SSHAT, CDR2 FNYEAQ (reference sequence). This CDR3 contains 13 residues.

The chain uses TRBV2 and TRBJ2-5, with TRBD1 as a possible D gene (5 bases). Germline values: CDR1 SNHLY, CDR2 FYNNEI. The CDR3 has 15 amino acids. Trimming shortened V by 6 bases and J by 2 bases, and 16 bases separated the two germline ends. CDR3 nucleotide sequence: TGTGCCAGCAGCGAACTGGTGGCAGGGCAAGAGACCCAGTACTTC. Translation: CASSELVAGQETQYF.

This chain connects TRBV4-1 to TRBJ2-2; D possibly matches TRBD1 or TRBD2 (5 bases each). Per the germline V gene, CDR1 is MGHRA and CDR2 is YSYEKL. V was shortened by 3 bases and J by 5 bases, with 22 bases between the two germline ends. The CDR3 contains 18 residues. The CDR3 sequence is CASSQSRFLLGDTGELFF. The CDR3 coding sequence is TGCGCCAGCAGCCAGTCCCGGTTTTTGCTGGGGGATACCGGGGAGCTGTTTTTT.

V usage is TRBV7-2 and J usage is TRBJ1-4; 7 positions match TRBD1. CDR1 SGHTA and CDR2 FQGNSA come from the germline V gene. The CDR3 sequence is 15 residues long. The trim removed 1 base at V and 8 bases at J, leaving 7 bases unmatched. CDR3 bases: TGTGCCAGCAGCTTAGGGCCAGGACAGGTCGAAAAACTGTTTTTT. It encodes CASSLGPGQVEKLFF.

This clonotype was detected only a few times. This sequence joins TRBV28 and TRBJ1-1, with unresolved D. V lost 6 bases, J lost 0 bases, and 8 bases lay in between. Germline loops: CDR1 MDHEN, CDR2 SYDVKM. This CDR3 has 13 residues. This chain's CDR3 is CASSSAMNTEAFF. For the CDR3, the DNA is TGTGCCAGCAGCTCGGCAATGAACACTGAAGCTTTCTTT.

The rearrangement uses TRBV12-3 or TRBV12-4 and TRBJ1-6; 9 positions agree with TRBD1. The CDR3 is 14 residues long. Trimming cost V 6 bases and J 12 bases; bases outside gene matches: 9. The DNA for the CDR3 is TGTGCCAGCAGCCGGGACAGGGTGATTCTACCCCTCCACTTT. As protein: CASSRDRVILPLHF.

This chain links TRBV5-1 with TRBJ1-5, with D possibly being TRBD1 (5 bases). CDR1 is SGHRS, CDR2 YFSETQ, per germline. This CDR3 region has 13 residues. The germline V and J ends were trimmed by 3 bases and 9 bases, with 13 bases remaining between them. This chain's CDR3 is CASSWGVDVPQHF. CDR3 nucleotide sequence: TGCGCCAGCAGCTGGGGGGTCGATGTGCCCCAGCATTTT.

The rearrangement joins TRBV6-6 to TRBJ1-6, with D possibly matching TRBD1 (6 bases). V shed 5 bases and J shed 14 bases, with 22 bases lying between them. Looked up from germline, CDR1 is MNHNY and CDR2 is SVGAGI (reference sequence). The CDR3 contains 15 residues. CDR3 sequence reads: CASSPPGRGPTTLHF. The DNA for the CDR3 is TGTGCCAGCAGTCCCCCGGGACGGGGGCCGACGACCCTCCACTTT.

About this clonotype: Sequence at one end of the junction differs from germline and may be a read error. The CDR3 is CASSDPTTIYGYAF. As DNA, the CDR3 is TGTGCCAGCAGTGATCCTACAACCATCTATGGCTACGCCTTC. The chain uses TRBV6-5 and TRBJ1-2; D is unresolved. CDR3 length: 14 residues. Looked up from germline, CDR1 is MNHEY and CDR2 is SVGAGI.

The sample holds a few counts of this clonotype. The genes are TRBV4-1 and TRBJ2-7; TRBD1 aligns across 8 bases. The CDR3 length is 17 residues. The trim removed 1 base at V and 3 bases at J, leaving 11 bases unmatched. CDR1 is MGHRA, CDR2 YSYEKL, per germline. CDR3 loop: CASSQGGLGTGIYEQYF. The CDR3 DNA sequence: TGCGCCAGCAGCCAAGGGGGCCTGGGGACAGGTATCTACGAGCAGTACTTC.

This clonotype was recorded many times. The chain joins TRBV6-5 to TRBJ2-3; 7 bases fit TRBD2. The CDR3 covers 15 residues. V lost 7 bases, J lost 0 bases, and 7 bases stayed unmatched. The germline V gene has CDR1 MNHEY and CDR2 SVGAGI. CDR3 amino acids: CASTKRLASTDTQYF. Written as DNA, the CDR3 is TGTGCCAGCACCAAGAGACTAGCCAGCACAGATACGCAGTATTTT.

The chain recombines TRBV20-1 with TRBJ1-6; 9 bases fit TRBD1. Germline CDR1 is DFQATT and CDR2 is SNEGSKA (reference sequence). Unmatched junction bases numbered 12, after V lost 6 bases and J lost 9 bases. The length of the CDR3 is 15 residues. CDR3: CSARKGGTGTSPLHF. The CDR3 DNA reads TGCAGTGCAAGGAAAGGTGGGACAGGGACTTCACCCCTCCACTTT.

The V gene is TRBV5-1, the J gene TRBJ1-2, with 8 bases aligning to TRBD1. J gave up 6 bases and V 3 bases, and 1 base lay outside the gene matches. The CDR3 runs to 12 residues. Germline V gene data show CDR1 as SGHRS and CDR2 as YFSETQ. This CDR3 reads CASSSDRDGYTF. CDR3 nucleotides: TGCGCCAGCAGCTCGGACAGGGATGGCTACACCTTC.